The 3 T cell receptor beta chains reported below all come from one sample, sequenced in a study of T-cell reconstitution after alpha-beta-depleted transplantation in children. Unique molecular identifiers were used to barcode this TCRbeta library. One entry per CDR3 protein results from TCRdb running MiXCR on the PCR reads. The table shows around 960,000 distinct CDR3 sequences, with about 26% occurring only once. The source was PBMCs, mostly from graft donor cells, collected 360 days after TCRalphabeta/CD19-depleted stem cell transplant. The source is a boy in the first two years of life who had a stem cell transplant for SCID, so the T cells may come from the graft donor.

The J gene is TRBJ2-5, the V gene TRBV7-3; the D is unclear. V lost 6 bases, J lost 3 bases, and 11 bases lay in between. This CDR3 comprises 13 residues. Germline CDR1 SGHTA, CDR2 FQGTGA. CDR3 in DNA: TGTGCCAGCAGTCCGGACGGAAAAGAGACCCAGTACTTC. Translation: CASSPDGKETQYF.

CDR3 protein: CSADTGTQNQPQHF. The CDR3 DNA is TGCAGTGCGGACACCGGGACTCAAAATCAGCCCCAGCATTTT. V and J are TRBV20-1 and TRBJ1-5; possibly TRBD1 for D (5 bases). V was cut by 6 bases and J by 4 bases, with 16 bases left in between. The CDR3 is 14 residues long. The V gene's germline CDR1 is DFQATT and CDR2 SNEGSKA (reference sequence).

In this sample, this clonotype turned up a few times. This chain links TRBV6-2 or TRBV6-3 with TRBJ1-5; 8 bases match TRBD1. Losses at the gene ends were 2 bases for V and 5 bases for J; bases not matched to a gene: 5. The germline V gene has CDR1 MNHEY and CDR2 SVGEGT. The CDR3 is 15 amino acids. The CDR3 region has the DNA TGTGCCAGCAGTTACCTCCAGGGGGCATATCAGCCCCAGCATTTT. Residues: CASSYLQGAYQPQHF.